Reported below is one T cell receptor (beta chain). No antigen is known for it. TCRdb reanalysed the 5' RACE reads using MiXCR and keeps one entry per CDR3 protein. In the table there are fewer than 70,000 distinct CDR3 sequences, roughly 12% of which are singletons. This entry comes from a study of early T cells in non-severe SARS-CoV-2 infection. Findings and caveats of the study: Clonotype matching in VDJdb favored anti-spike CD8 responses and did not capture private and CD4 specificities.

The length of the CDR3 is 15 residues. Trimming took 6 bases from V and 4 from J, leaving 16 bases between them. Germline CDR1 and CDR2: LNHDA and SQIVND (reference sequence). The source of this sequence is an adult who was a healthcare worker with PCR-confirmed SARS-CoV-2 infection or an uninfected control (not recorded which). This chain uses TRBV19 with TRBJ2-1; D not resolved. Sequencing used whole blood. CDR3 in amino acids: CASSPLTETYNEQFF. In DNA form, the CDR3 reads TGTGCCAGTAGCCCGTTAACAGAGACATACAATGAGCAGTTCTTC.